These 27 T cell receptor beta chains share one sample of origin, sequenced in a study of technical replicates of blood from a few donors. Only in-frame clones appear in the TCRdb table, and some are missing; sequencing was by immunoSEQ multiplex PCR. The table includes some 77,000 clones, 85% to 95% detected once. Sequences were obtained from T cells isolated from PBMCs. These receptors all come from a human donor in good health.

In this sample, this clone turned up once. The gene calls are TRBV7-3 and TRBJ2-7; perhaps TRBD2 as D (6 bases). The CDR3 loop spans 15 amino acids. Looked up from germline, CDR1 is SGHTA and CDR2 is FQGTGA. The germline V and J ends were trimmed by 5 bases and 3 bases, with 17 bases remaining between them. Here the CDR3 DNA reads TGTGCCAGCAGCCAGACTAGTCATCCGAACTACGAGCAGTACTTC. This codes for CASSQTSHPNYEQYF.

The chain recombines TRBV2 with TRBJ2-1; D is unresolved. CDR1 is SNHLY, CDR2 FYNNEI, per germline. The germline V and J ends were trimmed by 5 bases and 5 bases, with 10 bases remaining between them. This CDR3 is built from 13 residues. Here the CDR3 DNA reads TGTGCCAGCAGTTCGGAGAGGAACAATGAGCAGTTCTTC. It encodes CASSSERNNEQFF. The full variable domain, with the rest looked up from reference TRBV2 and TRBJ2-1, is EPEVTQTPSHQVTQMGQEVILRCVPISNHLYFYWYRQILGQKVEFLVSFYNNEISEKSEIFDDQFSVERPDGSNFTLKIRSTKLEDSAMYFCASSSERNNEQFFGPGTRLTVL.

This chain joins TRBV6-1 and TRBJ2-7, with TRBD1 identical over 10 bases. The CDR3 extends over 15 amino acids. CDR1 is MNHNS and CDR2 is SASEGT in the germline V gene. J lost 2 bases, V lost 0 bases, and 1 base had no gene match. CDR3 loop: CASSEAGTGAYEQYF. DNA for the CDR3: TGTGCCAGCAGTGAAGCCGGGACAGGGGCCTACGAGCAGTACTTC.

This clone was picked up one time. The chain joins TRBV5-6 to TRBJ2-1; 9 nucleotides align to TRBD1. CDR1 and CDR2 from the germline V gene are SGHDT and YYEEEE. V gave up 1 base and J gave up 13 bases; unmatched junction bases: 6. The CDR3 covers 13 residues. CDR3 nucleotides: TGTGCCAGCAGCTTGTGGGACAGGGAGGTACAGTTCTTC. Protein: CASSLWDREVQFF.

This clone came up once. The genes are TRBV5-4 and TRBJ2-3, with 7 bases identical to TRBD1. The CDR3 spans 15 residues. V was pared by 4 bases and J by 4 bases, with 9 bases of the junction left unmatched. CDR1 is SGHNT, CDR2 YYREEE, per germline (reference sequence). The CDR3 loop reads CASSLDRALSDTQYF. CDR3 in DNA: TGTGCCAGCAGCCTCGACAGGGCCCTATCAGATACGCAGTATTTT.

The chain links TRBV5-1 to TRBJ1-1, with D perhaps matching TRBD1 (6 bases). V lost 4 bases and J 0 bases, leaving 13 bases between the germline ends. The CDR3 is 15 amino acids. CDR1 and CDR2 from the germline V gene are SGHRS and YFSETQ. The CDR3 DNA follows: TGCGCCAGCAGCAGGGAGGGGGGAATGAACACTGAAGCTTTCTTT. Its translation is CASSREGGMNTEAFF.

The chain carries TRBV18 and TRBJ1-2; D may be TRBD1 (6 bases). With 3 bases removed from V and 0 bases from J, the gap between germline ends came to 17 bases. The CDR3 runs 17 residues. Germline V gene data show CDR1 as KGHSH and CDR2 as LQKENI. The CDR3 reads CASSPGIQGYSNYGYTF. The DNA of the CDR3 is TGTGCCAGCTCACCCGGGATACAGGGATATTCTAACTATGGCTACACCTTC.

The chain is built from TRBV5-4 and TRBJ1-1; D may be TRBD1 (6 bases). The CDR3 length is 15 residues. V was shortened by 3 bases and J by 2 bases, with 14 bases between the two germline ends. Germline assignment: CDR1 SGHNT and CDR2 YYREEE (reference sequence). CDR3 DNA sequence: TGTGCCAGCAGCTCAAATGGACAGAGAAACACTGAAGCTTTCTTT. It translates to CASSSNGQRNTEAFF.

The rearrangement uses TRBV27 and TRBJ2-2; TRBD1 matches 8 bases. V shed 8 bases and J 3 bases; nucleotides not matched to a gene: 5. Germline V lookup: CDR1 MNHEY, CDR2 SMNVEV (reference sequence). The CDR3 extends over 14 amino acids. DNA for the CDR3: TGTGCCAGCCGGGACAGGCCCGACACCGGGGAGCTGTTTTTT. Amino acids: CASRDRPDTGELFF.

This clone was seen only once. The chain links TRBV4-1 to TRBJ2-5; weak D call: TRBD1 (6 bases). Germline V lookup: CDR1 MGHRA, CDR2 YSYEKL. V gave up 6 bases and J gave up 2 bases, with 16 bases separating them. The CDR3 has 15 amino acids. The CDR3 protein is CASRPPGQLQETQYF. The CDR3 region has the DNA TGCGCCAGCAGGCCACCGGGACAACTTCAAGAGACCCAGTACTTC.

This clone was observed a handful of times. J is TRBJ2-3 and V is TRBV6-5, with D perhaps TRBD1 (5 bases). The CDR3 length is 12 residues. Trimming removed 2 bases from V and 5 bases from J, with 5 bases in between. Germline V gene data show CDR1 as MNHEY and CDR2 as SVGAGI. CDR3 residues: CASSYRGDTQYF. The CDR3 DNA reads TGTGCCAGCAGTTACAGGGGAGATACGCAGTATTTT.

The rearrangement uses TRBV5-1 and TRBJ1-2, with D tentatively TRBD1 (6 bases). Germline loops: CDR1 SGHRS, CDR2 YFSETQ. The ends were cut back, 3 bases at V and 4 bases at J, with 19 bases in the middle. This CDR3 is 16 amino acids long. The CDR3 loop is CASSSSTGTHFYGYTF. The CDR3 bases are TGCGCCAGCAGCTCCTCGACCGGGACACACTTCTATGGCTACACCTTC.

This sequence joins TRBV5-1 and TRBJ2-1; 7 bases are a match to TRBD2. The germline CDR1 and CDR2 sequences are SGHRS and YFSETQ. The CDR3 consists of 16 residues. Trimming at V came to 0 bases and at J to 2 bases, leaving 5 bases not matched to a gene. CDR3 coding DNA: TGCGCCAGCAGCTTGGGGCCTAGCGGTGCCTACAATGAGCAGTTCTTC. Protein product: CASSLGPSGAYNEQFF. The variable domain in full, completed from reference TRBV5-1 and TRBJ2-1, reads KAGVTQTPRYLIKTRGQQVTLSCSPISGHRSVSWYQQTPGQGLQFLFEYFSETQRNKGNFPGRFSGRQFSNSRSEMNVSTLELGDSALYLCASSLGPSGAYNEQFFGPGTRLTVL.

This chain uses TRBV4-2 with TRBJ2-7, with TRBD2 matching 9 bases. This CDR3 has 14 residues. J lost 7 bases, V lost 4 bases, and 8 bases had no gene match. Germline values: CDR1 LGHNA, CDR2 YNFKEQ. Written as DNA, the CDR3 is TGTGCCAGCAGCCCGCGGGAGGGCCTGTATGAGCAGTACTTC. It specifies CASSPREGLYEQYF.

The rearrangement links TRBV28 to TRBJ1-1; TRBD1 might be the D (5 bases). The germline V and J ends were trimmed by 5 bases and 10 bases, with 11 bases remaining between them. CDR3 size: 11 residues. Germline values: CDR1 MDHEN, CDR2 SYDVKM. The CDR3 nucleotides read TGTGCCAGCAGTCAGGGTTTAGGAGCTTTCTTT. Translating it yields CASSQGLGAFF.

V and J are TRBV4-3 and TRBJ2-7; 9 bases match TRBD2. Germline CDR1 LGHNA, CDR2 YSLEER. There are 19 residues in the CDR3. V trimming: 1 base; J trimming: 11 bases; junction bases outside the gene matches: 24. The CDR3 spells CASSQVPWPRLADIPREYF. The CDR3 nucleotides are TGCGCCAGCAGCCAAGTTCCCTGGCCGCGACTAGCGGATATACCTCGAGAGTACTTC.

The chain employs TRBV4-1 and TRBJ2-7; 7 positions agree with TRBD1. V gave up 8 bases and J gave up 3 bases; unmatched junction bases: 13. This CDR3 has 15 residues. Germline V lookup: CDR1 MGHRA, CDR2 YSYEKL. In DNA form, the CDR3 reads TGCGCCAGCCGTAACAACAGGGGCGGCAACTACGAGCAGTACTTC. Encoded protein: CASRNNRGGNYEQYF.

The rearrangement uses TRBV5-4 and TRBJ2-7; the match to TRBD1 covers 9 bases. The CDR3 is 15 residues long. The V segment lost 4 bases and the J segment 2 bases; nucleotides outside the gene matches: 7. The germline CDR1 and CDR2 sequences are SGHNT and YYREEE (reference sequence). CDR3 amino acids: CASSLVTGGTYEQYF. The CDR3 coding sequence is TGTGCCAGCAGCCTGGTGACAGGGGGAACCTACGAGCAGTACTTC.

The chain links TRBV5-1 to TRBJ2-3; no definite D call. Between the trimmed V and J ends, which lost 2 bases and 1 base, there was a span of 8 bases. The CDR3 is 14 residues long. Germline lookup yields CDR1 SGHRS and CDR2 YFSETQ. The CDR3: CASSFLGGTDTQYF. In DNA, the CDR3 is TGCGCCAGCAGCTTCCTAGGAGGCACAGATACGCAGTATTTT.

This clone was seen just once. The chain couples TRBV6-5 to TRBJ2-7; 8 nucleotides line up with TRBD2. The CDR3 runs to 11 residues. Germline V CDR1 and CDR2: MNHEY, SVGAGI. The V and J ends lost 5 bases and 10 bases, in that order; junction bases with no gene match: 4. The DNA for the CDR3 is TGTGCCAGCAGTATAGCGGGAAATCAGTACTTC. It encodes CASSIAGNQYF.

The CDR3 DNA sequence: TGTGCCAGCAGCCCAGTGACAACTAATGAAAAACTGTTTTTT. Translation gives CASSPVTTNEKLFF. The chain carries TRBV7-9 and TRBJ1-4; D not resolved. Deletions cut 5 bases from V and 0 bases from J, with 7 bases between. Germline V CDR1 and CDR2: SEHNR, FQNEAQ (reference sequence). The length of the CDR3 is 14 residues. The whole variable domain, filled in from reference TRBV7-9 and TRBJ1-4, reads DTGVSQNPRHKITKRGQNVTFRCDPISEHNRLYWYRQTLGQGPEFLTYFQNEAQLEKSRLLSDRFSAERPKGSFSTLEIQRTEQGDSAMYLCASSPVTTNEKLFFGSGTQLSVL.

The chain combines TRBV28 with TRBJ1-3; D call uncertain. Trimming cost V 6 bases and J 1 base, with 10 bases left between them. The CDR3 contains 14 residues. Germline assignment: CDR1 MDHEN and CDR2 SYDVKM. The CDR3 loop is CASRLQSSGNTIYF. As DNA, the CDR3 is TGTGCCAGCAGGTTACAGTCGTCTGGAAACACCATATATTTT.

This clone was detected a few times. The chain recombines TRBV30 with TRBJ1-1, with a possible D match to TRBD1 (6 bases). CDR3 length equals 12 residues. Trimming pared 5 bases from V and 6 bases from J, leaving 13 bases between. Germline V lookup: CDR1 GTSNPN, CDR2 SVGIG (reference sequence). The CDR3 bases are TGTGCCTGGGAGGCTTGGGGGCCTGAAGCTTTCTTT. Protein: CAWEAWGPEAFF. Full variable domain (outside the CDR3, taken from reference TRBV30 and TRBJ1-1): SQTIHQWPATLVQPVGSPLSLECTVEGTSNPNLYWYRQAAGRGLQLLFYSVGIGQISSEVPQNLSASRPQDRQFILSSKKLLLSDSGFYLCAWEAWGPEAFFGQGTRLTVV.

This chain uses TRBV7-9 with TRBJ2-5; a weak D match, TRBD2 (5 bases). Germline CDR1 and CDR2: SEHNR and FQNEAQ (reference sequence). V dropped 3 bases and J dropped 1 base, with 9 bases sitting between them. This CDR3 comprises 14 residues. CDR3 DNA: TGTGCCAGCAGCTTGCGGACTCTCCAAGAGACCCAGTACTTC. Its protein product is CASSLRTLQETQYF.

The chain recombines TRBV29-1 with TRBJ2-7, with D possibly TRBD2 on 6 matching bases. The length of the CDR3 is 16 residues. From germline, CDR1 is SQVTM and CDR2 ANQGSEA. V lost 4 bases and J 2 bases, leaving 21 bases between the germline ends. CDR3 protein: CSVAPSTMGLPYEQYF. In DNA form, the CDR3 reads TGCAGCGTTGCTCCATCAACAATGGGACTTCCCTACGAGCAGTACTTC.

The chain carries TRBV23-1 and TRBJ1-5, with D unresolved. TRBV23-1 is an ORF, and what it does is uncertain. V shed 0 bases and J shed 7 bases, with 19 bases lying between them. There are 17 residues in the CDR3. The CDR3 coding sequence is TGCGCCAGCAGTCAATCGAAGTTGGGAGGGAGAAAGCAGCCCCAGCATTTT. It specifies CASSQSKLGGRKQPQHF.

The CDR3 bases are TGTGCCAGCAGCGAGACTACTCCCGAGCAGTACTTC. Its translation: CASSETTPEQYF. The gene calls are TRBV6-1 and TRBJ2-7; D is perhaps TRBD2 (5 bases). In germline, CDR1 is MNHNS, CDR2 SASEGT. V was pared by 6 bases and J by 6 bases, with 12 bases between. The CDR3 runs to 12 residues.